Shown below are 5 T cell receptor beta chains from a single sample sequenced in a study of blood T cell repertoires in COVID-19. The repertoire was sequenced with immunoSEQ multiplex PCR; TCRdb's copy has only in-frame clones and lacks some. Of around 310,000 clones in the sample, over 75% were seen once. Sequenced input: peripheral blood. The receptors stem from a woman between 50 and 59 years old with active or convalescent COVID-19.

The V call is TRBV4-2, the J call TRBJ1-5; D might be TRBD1 (6 bases). The V end lost 0 bases, the J end lost 2 bases, and 11 bases lay between the germline ends. This CDR3 spans 16 amino acids. Germline loops: CDR1 LGHNA, CDR2 YNFKEQ. This CDR3 is CASSQDGRGGNQPQHF. CDR3 sequence (DNA): TGTGCCAGCAGCCAAGATGGCAGGGGTGGCAATCAGCCCCAGCATTTT.

This clone occurred a few times. This rearrangement joins TRBV29-1 to TRBJ2-1, with D unresolved. The V end was cut by 3 bases, the J end by 2 bases, with 8 bases between. This CDR3 region has 13 residues. Germline assignment: CDR1 SQVTM and CDR2 ANQGSEA. CDR3 in amino acids: CSVERSAYNEQFF. In DNA form, the CDR3 reads TGCAGCGTTGAGCGGTCGGCCTACAATGAGCAGTTCTTC.

The rearrangement links TRBV12-5 to TRBJ2-7, with 9 bases aligning to TRBD1. The CDR3 is 14 residues long. The V and J ends lost 2 bases and 5 bases, in that order; junction bases with no gene match: 4. Looked up from germline, CDR1 is LGHNT and CDR2 is FRNRAP. Written as DNA, the CDR3 is TGTGCTAGTGGTTTGTATACAGGGGGCAACGAGCAGTACTTC. It yields the protein CASGLYTGGNEQYF.

V gene TRBV4-1 combines with J gene TRBJ1-1; D may be TRBD1 (5 bases). V lost 1 base to trimming and J lost 1 base, with 16 bases between them. The germline V gene encodes CDR1 MGHRA and CDR2 YSYEKL. This CDR3 region has 17 residues. CDR3 region: CASSQVSLDTANTEAFF. The CDR3 DNA reads as TGCGCCAGCAGCCAAGTAAGCTTGGACACCGCGAACACTGAAGCTTTCTTT.

This clone appeared a few times. The chain is built from TRBV11-2 and TRBJ2-7; 7 bases are shared with TRBD1. In germline, CDR1 is SGHAT, CDR2 FQNNGV. The V gene end was trimmed by 1 base and the J gene end by 2 bases; junction bases not matched to a gene: 5. The CDR3 consists of 15 residues. The CDR3 is CASSLAGQLPYEQYF. Here the CDR3 DNA reads TGTGCCAGCAGCTTAGCGGGACAGTTACCCTACGAGCAGTACTTC.